Presented here are 28 T cell receptor beta chains from one specimen sequenced in a study of blood T cell repertoires in COVID-19. Measured with immunoSEQ multiplex PCR; TCRdb has only the in-frame clones, and not every one. The sample holds approximately 150,000 clones, more than 75% seen once. The sequenced sample consisted of peripheral blood. The receptor set was obtained from a human donor in a cohort sampled during active COVID-19.

V and J are TRBV29-1 and TRBJ1-5, with D possibly being TRBD1 (5 bases). The CDR3 has 12 residues. The germline V gene encodes CDR1 SQVTM and CDR2 ANQGSEA. Trimming took 4 bases from V and 4 from J, leaving 8 bases between them. This chain's CDR3 is CSVGGGNQPQHF. The CDR3 coding sequence is TGCAGCGTTGGGGGGGGGAATCAGCCCCAGCATTTT.

This clone has more than one count but fewer than ten. The V and J genes are TRBV25-1 and TRBJ1-1; D is ambiguous. V was cut by 5 bases and J by 0 bases, with 13 bases left in between. CDR1 and CDR2 (germline): MGHDK, SYGVNS. This CDR3 comprises 15 residues. The CDR3 loop is CASSSPSLLNTEAFF. In DNA form, the CDR3 reads TGTGCCAGCAGTTCCCCGTCGCTACTGAACACTGAAGCTTTCTTT.

This clone was counted once. V is TRBV19 and J is TRBJ2-4; possibly TRBD2 for D (5 bases). CDR1 is LNHDA and CDR2 is SQIVND in the germline V gene (reference sequence). V lost 8 bases, J lost 0 bases, and 11 bases lay in between. This CDR3 is built from 14 residues. In nucleotides, the CDR3 is TGTGCCAGTGGACCCGCGGGAGCCAAAAACATTCAGTACTTC. The encoded protein is CASGPAGAKNIQYF.

This chain joins TRBV5-8 and TRBJ2-7; a possible D gene is TRBD1 (6 bases). The CDR3 runs to 13 residues. CDR1 SGHTS and CDR2 YDEGEE come from the germline V gene. V was shortened by 5 bases and J by 1 base, with 10 bases between the two germline ends. The CDR3 sequence is CASSQTGSYEQYV. The CDR3 nucleotides read TGTGCCAGCAGTCAAACAGGGTCCTACGAGCAGTACGTC.

The chain has TRBV10-1 and TRBJ2-3; 10 positions agree with TRBD2. The CDR3 runs to 15 residues. Germline V gene lookup returns CDR1 WNHNN and CDR2 SYGVQD (reference sequence). The V gene end was trimmed by 4 bases and the J gene end by 5 bases; junction bases not matched to a gene: 6. The chain's CDR3 is CASSGEREGLDTQYF. The CDR3 DNA follows: TGCGCCAGCAGTGGGGAGCGGGAGGGCCTAGATACGCAGTATTTT.

The gene calls are TRBV7-9 and TRBJ2-2, with 7 bases identical to TRBD1. Germline V lookup: CDR1 SEHNR, CDR2 FQNEAQ (reference sequence). Trimming cost V 5 bases and J 0 bases; bases outside gene matches: 9. CDR3 length equals 17 residues. The DNA for the CDR3 is TGTGCCAGCAGCCCCACACGGGGACAGTCGAACACCGGGGAGCTGTTTTTT. Translating it yields CASSPTRGQSNTGELFF.

The chain employs TRBV19 and TRBJ1-2; D possibly corresponds to TRBD1 (6 bases). CDR3 size: 13 residues. Between the trimmed V and J ends, which lost 4 bases and 4 bases, there was a span of 10 bases. Germline-derived CDR1 and CDR2 are LNHDA and SQIVND (reference sequence). CDR3 nucleotide sequence: TGTGCCAGTAGTACCACAGGGATCTATGGCTACACCTTC. Translating gives CASSTTGIYGYTF.

The chain joins TRBV15 to TRBJ2-7; tentatively, D is TRBD1 (6 bases). Trimming pared 8 bases from V and 1 base from J, leaving 12 bases between. The germline V gene has CDR1 LNHNV and CDR2 YYDKDF (reference sequence). The CDR3 has 13 residues. Here the CDR3 DNA reads TGTGCCACCCGAGGTACAGGGTCCTACGAGCAGTACTTC. It codes for CATRGTGSYEQYF.

This clone was picked up a small number of times. The chain links TRBV6-5 to TRBJ1-2, with 8 positions matching TRBD1. V lost 7 bases and J lost 7; bases outside the gene matches: 8. CDR3 length: 13 amino acids. In germline, CDR1 is MNHEY, CDR2 SVGAGI. CDR3 in amino acids: CASTQDREGGYTF. The DNA for the CDR3 is TGTGCCAGCACCCAGGACAGGGAAGGTGGCTACACCTTC.

The chain combines TRBV24-1 with TRBJ2-7, with TRBD1 as a possible D gene (6 bases). CDR3 size: 14 residues. The germline V and J ends were trimmed by 12 bases and 1 base, with 18 bases remaining between them. Germline CDR1 is KGHDR and CDR2 is SFDVKD. The CDR3 sequence: CAVRPWTASYEQYF. The CDR3 bases are TGTGCCGTTCGACCCTGGACAGCTTCCTACGAGCAGTACTTC.

The chain uses TRBV2 and TRBJ1-3; 10 nucleotides agree with TRBD1. V dropped 0 bases and J dropped 2; count of bases not matched to a gene: 16. The CDR3 is 21 residues long. Germline V gene data show CDR1 as SNHLY and CDR2 as FYNNEI. CDR3 sequence (DNA): TGTGCCAGCAGTGAAGCAGGGGTGGACAGGGGGAAGGATGGGACTGGAAACACCATATATTTT. Encoded protein: CASSEAGVDRGKDGTGNTIYF. Full variable domain (missing parts from reference TRBV2 and TRBJ1-3): EPEVTQTPSHQVTQMGQEVILRCVPISNHLYFYWYRQILGQKVEFLVSFYNNEISEKSEIFDDQFSVERPDGSNFTLKIRSTKLEDSAMYFCASSEAGVDRGKDGTGNTIYFGEGSWLTVV.

This clone was detected only a few times. The V and J genes are TRBV5-4 and TRBJ2-5; 14 bases map to TRBD2. Germline V CDR1 and CDR2: SGHNT, YYREEE (reference sequence). The CDR3 runs 16 residues. The trim removed 4 bases at V and 3 bases at J, leaving 5 bases unmatched. The CDR3 loop is CASSRKTSGGEETQYF. CDR3 nucleotide sequence: TGTGCCAGCAGCCGGAAGACTAGCGGGGGGGAAGAGACCCAGTACTTC.

The chain combines TRBV30 with TRBJ1-1, with D tentatively TRBD1 (5 bases). Germline loops: CDR1 GTSNPN, CDR2 SVGIG (reference sequence). The ends were cut back, 4 bases at V and 1 base at J, with 16 bases in the middle. The CDR3 is 15 amino acids. The CDR3 is CAWMAPGQGNTEAFF. The CDR3 region has the DNA TGTGCCTGGATGGCCCCTGGGCAGGGGAACACTGAAGCTTTCTTT.

The V and J genes are TRBV4-2 and TRBJ1-1; tentatively, D is TRBD1 (5 bases). V was trimmed by 1 base and J by 7 bases, leaving 10 bases between them. The CDR3 totals 13 residues. The germline V gene encodes CDR1 LGHNA and CDR2 YNFKEQ. The DNA of the CDR3 is TGTGCCAGCAGCCAAGGGCAGGGTTATGAAGCTTTCTTT. This codes for CASSQGQGYEAFF.

The gene calls are TRBV30 and TRBJ1-1; 7 bases are shared with TRBD1. Germline loops: CDR1 GTSNPN, CDR2 SVGIG (reference sequence). The junction had 5 bases not matched to a gene; V was cut back by 2 bases and J by 5 bases. This CDR3 comprises 13 residues. The CDR3 DNA reads TGTGCCTGGAGTCCGGACAGGAAAACTGAAGCTTTCTTT. This sequence encodes CAWSPDRKTEAFF.

This clone occurred once. The rearrangement uses TRBV7-8 and TRBJ2-2; 7 bases match TRBD1. Per the germline V gene, CDR1 is SGHVS and CDR2 is FQNEAQ. The CDR3 has 19 residues. V shed 2 bases, J shed 2 bases, and the junction held 14 bases outside the gene matches. The CDR3 sequence is CASSLNLWWDSKNTGELFF. The CDR3 region has the DNA TGTGCCAGCAGCTTAAACCTGTGGTGGGACAGTAAAAACACCGGGGAGCTGTTTTTT.

This rearrangement joins TRBV6-1 to TRBJ1-5; 8 bases are a match to TRBD1. CDR3 length equals 15 residues. Unmatched junction bases numbered 5, after V lost 1 base and J lost 6 bases. Looked up from germline, CDR1 is MNHNS and CDR2 is SASEGT. CDR3 sequence: CASSEGLTGGQPQHF. The CDR3 DNA is TGTGCCAGCAGTGAAGGGCTAACAGGGGGTCAGCCCCAGCATTTT.

This clone has a handful of counts. The chain links TRBV5-1 to TRBJ1-3; tentatively, D is TRBD1 (6 bases). CDR1 and CDR2 from the germline V gene are SGHRS and YFSETQ. This CDR3 contains 17 residues. V dropped 0 bases and J dropped 2 bases, with 15 bases sitting between them. CDR3 nucleotide sequence: TGCGCCAGCAGCTTGGCCCAACAGGGAAGAACTGGAAACACCATATATTTT. This encodes CASSLAQQGRTGNTIYF.

V gene TRBV12-3 or TRBV12-4 combines with J gene TRBJ1-1, with D hard to call. Trimming stripped 7 bases from V and 13 bases from J, with 16 bases between. The length of the CDR3 is 11 residues. The CDR3 region is CASTYGSGVFF. CDR3 DNA: TGTGCCAGCACCTATGGGAGCGGGGTTTTCTTT.

This clone was observed a handful of times. The chain employs TRBV11-2 and TRBJ2-7, with D possibly matching TRBD2 (7 bases). The CDR3 sequence is 16 residues long. V was cut by 6 bases and J by 5 bases, with 23 bases left in between. Germline V gives CDR1 SGHAT, CDR2 FQNNGV. CDR3 in DNA: TGTGCCAGCAGTTTGGGGGGGCAGGGGTTTAGGAACGAGCAGTACTTC. Its protein is CASSLGGQGFRNEQYF. Filled out from reference TRBV11-2 and TRBJ2-7, the complete variable domain reads EAGVAQSPRYKIIEKRQSVAFWCNPISGHATLYWYQQILGQGPKLLIQFQNNGVVDDSQLPKDRFSAERLKGVDSTLKIQPAKLEDSAVYLCASSLGGQGFRNEQYFGPGTRLTVT.

This clone has just a few counts. This chain uses TRBV6-1 with TRBJ2-5, with D perhaps TRBD1 (5 bases). The CDR3 runs to 13 residues. The germline V gene has CDR1 MNHNS and CDR2 SASEGT. Trimming took off 3 bases at V and 7 bases at J, with 12 bases between the two ends. The CDR3, as DNA: TGTGCCAGCAGTGACATCAGGGTCGGGACCCAGTACTTC. Translated, it gives CASSDIRVGTQYF.

This sequence joins TRBV7-2 and TRBJ1-4, with 7 bases aligning to TRBD1. V dropped 6 bases and J dropped 5; count of bases not matched to a gene: 6. The germline V gene has CDR1 SGHTA and CDR2 FQGNSA. The length of the CDR3 is 14 residues. CDR3 nucleotides: TGTGCCAGCAGGCCAGGGGGATCAAATGAAAAACTGTTTTTT. Amino acid sequence: CASRPGGSNEKLFF. The whole variable domain, filled in from reference TRBV7-2 and TRBJ1-4, reads GAGVSQSPSNKVTEKGKDVELRCDPISGHTALYWYRQSLGQGLEFLIYFQGNSAPDKSGLPSDRFSAERTGGSVSTLTIQRTQQEDSAVYLCASRPGGSNEKLFFGSGTQLSVL.

The rearrangement uses TRBV6-5 and TRBJ2-3; 15 bases align to TRBD2. CDR3 length: 14 amino acids. V dropped 7 bases and J dropped 9; count of bases not matched to a gene: 5. Per germline, CDR1 MNHEY and CDR2 SVGAGI. Here the CDR3 reads CASTEGTSGGTQYF. CDR3 bases: TGTGCCAGCACCGAAGGGACTAGCGGGGGGACGCAGTATTTT.

The V gene is TRBV6-5, the J gene TRBJ2-3; D ambiguous. This CDR3 spans 13 amino acids. The V gene lost 0 bases and the J gene lost 6 bases, with 7 bases spanning the gap. CDR1 is MNHEY, CDR2 SVGAGI, per germline. CDR3 region: CASSYSLSDTQYF. Here the CDR3 DNA reads TGTGCCAGCAGTTACTCCCTTTCCGATACGCAGTATTTT.

The CDR3 is CATSSRITDPRVPTGELFF. The CDR3 coding sequence is TGTGCCACCAGCAGCCGAATCACCGATCCGAGGGTCCCCACCGGGGAGCTGTTTTTT. V usage is TRBV15 and J usage is TRBJ2-2; a possible D gene is TRBD2 (5 bases). This CDR3 is 19 amino acids long. Germline V gene data show CDR1 as LNHNV and CDR2 as YYDKDF (reference sequence). V lost 3 bases to trimming and J lost 4 bases, with 24 bases between them.

The genes are TRBV28 and TRBJ2-2, with TRBD1 identical over 8 bases. The V gene's germline CDR1 is MDHEN and CDR2 SYDVKM. The CDR3 spans 15 residues. After removal of 9 bases from V and 0 bases from J, the junction contained 6 bases not matched to a gene. The CDR3 coding sequence is TGTGCCAGTCTACTGGGACAGGCGAACACCGGGGAGCTGTTTTTT. Translation gives CASLLGQANTGELFF.

The J gene is TRBJ2-2, the V gene TRBV9; TRBD1 matches at 10 bases. Trimming cost V 4 bases and J 0 bases; bases outside gene matches: 3. This CDR3 spans 16 amino acids. CDR1 is SGDLS and CDR2 is YYNGEE in the germline V gene. CDR3 nucleotides: TGTGCCAGCAGCTCTGGACAGGGGGCGAACACCGGGGAGCTGTTTTTT. This codes for CASSSGQGANTGELFF.

The rearrangement uses TRBV6-5 and TRBJ2-7, with 9 bases matching TRBD1. After removal of 0 bases from V and 5 bases from J, the junction contained 8 bases not matched to a gene. The V gene's germline CDR1 is MNHEY and CDR2 SVGAGI. The CDR3 length is 16 residues. The CDR3: CASSYSSGTGYDEQYV. CDR3 bases: TGTGCCAGCAGTTACTCGAGCGGGACAGGGTATGACGAGCAGTACGTC.